A single sample gave rise to the 32 T cell receptor beta chains below, sequenced in a study of shared clonotypes between healthy human individuals. The method was immunoSEQ multiplex PCR; TCRdb's version includes in-frame clones alone and lacks a portion of them. The sample includes roughly 2,300,000 clones, less than 95% of them seen just once. Input material: naive CD4+ T cells from PBMCs. Subset here: CD45RA+ positively selected. Receptors were obtained from a man between 18 and 35 years old in good health. Some clones in this sample may be carry-over from other donors' samples.

The V call is TRBV7-8, the J call TRBJ2-3; D is possibly TRBD2 (6 bases). V was pared by 4 bases and J by 0 bases, with 20 bases between. Germline V gene sequence: CDR1 SGHVS, CDR2 FQNEAQ. The CDR3 totals 18 residues. The CDR3 is CASSSPWGFAGSTDTQYF. CDR3 DNA sequence: TGTGCCAGCAGCTCCCCTTGGGGGTTTGCGGGAAGCACAGATACGCAGTATTTT.

The chain uses TRBV5-6 and TRBJ2-2; a possible D gene is TRBD2 (5 bases). The CDR3 consists of 15 residues. Germline values: CDR1 SGHDT, CDR2 YYEEEE. V was cut by 0 bases and J by 3 bases, with 9 bases left in between. This CDR3 is CASSLGQRYTGELFF. The CDR3 DNA is TGTGCCAGCAGCTTGGGTCAGCGGTACACCGGGGAGCTGTTTTTT.

This clone was recorded once. V and J are TRBV28 and TRBJ1-2; a weak D match, TRBD1 (6 bases). Between the trimmed V and J ends, which lost 7 bases and 8 bases, there was a span of 17 bases. The CDR3 extends over 13 amino acids. Per the germline V gene, CDR1 is MDHEN and CDR2 is SYDVKM. CDR3 DNA sequence: TGTGCCAGCACTCAGGGGCCGCCGAGGGGCTACACCTTC. Its translation: CASTQGPPRGYTF.

CDR3 sequence: CASTTGQPQETQYF. The CDR3 nucleotides read TGCGCCAGCACCACCGGACAGCCCCAGGAGACCCAGTACTTC. The chain combines TRBV5-1 with TRBJ2-5, with D possibly matching TRBD1 (6 bases). The ends were cut back, 6 bases at V and 5 bases at J, with 17 bases in the middle. Germline CDR1 and CDR2: SGHRS and YFSETQ. CDR3 length: 14 amino acids.

The chain employs TRBV4-1 and TRBJ2-1; 8 bases agree with TRBD2. The CDR3 extends over 16 amino acids. Trimming removed 3 bases from V and 4 bases from J; junction bases left unmatched: 8. Per the germline V gene, CDR1 is MGHRA and CDR2 is YSYEKL. The CDR3 loop reads CASSQPASGLYNEQFF. The CDR3 DNA reads TGCGCCAGCAGCCAGCCGGCTAGCGGGCTATACAATGAGCAGTTCTTC.

This chain joins TRBV18 and TRBJ2-2; 8 bases map to TRBD1. With V trimmed by 5 bases and J by 0 bases, 5 bases remained unmatched. This CDR3 spans 16 amino acids. Germline V gene sequence: CDR1 KGHSH, CDR2 LQKENI. CDR3: CASSSDRDSNTGELFF. The CDR3 bases are TGTGCCAGCTCATCGGACAGGGATTCGAACACCGGGGAGCTGTTTTTT.

Note on this clone: In the same sample, other DNA sequences code for this CDR3. V usage is TRBV9 and J usage is TRBJ2-7; TRBD2 matches at 8 bases. Germline lookup yields CDR1 SGDLS and CDR2 YYNGEE. This CDR3 has 14 amino acids. Unmatched junction bases numbered 5, after V lost 4 bases and J lost 2 bases. DNA of the CDR3: TGTGCCAGCAGCTCGGGACTAGATGCCTACGAGCAGTACTTC. This gives the protein CASSSGLDAYEQYF.

This chain joins TRBV4-1 and TRBJ2-7; D might be TRBD2 (8 bases). CDR1 and CDR2 (germline): MGHRA, YSYEKL. Trimming removed 1 base at V and 1 base at J, with 14 bases between. The CDR3 runs to 16 residues. CDR3 sequence (DNA): TGCGCCAGCAGCCAAGTCGCGGGGGGACAGTCCTACGAGCAGTACTTC. Translating it yields CASSQVAGGQSYEQYF.

In this sample, this clone turned up once. V usage is TRBV14 and J usage is TRBJ2-3; possibly TRBD1 for D (6 bases). V was clipped by 4 bases and J by 7 bases, with 21 bases between them. Germline V gives CDR1 SGHDN, CDR2 FVKESK. CDR3 length: 16 amino acids. CDR3 sequence reads: CASSRIQGAAWHTQYF. The CDR3 DNA reads as TGTGCCAGCAGCCGCATACAGGGAGCGGCCTGGCATACGCAGTATTTT.

This clone showed up just once. The V and J genes are TRBV6-6 and TRBJ2-1, with D possibly TRBD1 on 6 matching bases. This CDR3 region has 16 residues. The germline gives CDR1 MNHNY, CDR2 SVGAGI (reference sequence). V dropped 6 bases and J dropped 4 bases, with 19 bases sitting between them. The CDR3 DNA follows: TGTGCCAGCAGCTTACGAGGACAGCCGCCATACAATGAGCAGTTCTTC. Translation: CASSLRGQPPYNEQFF.

This chain links TRBV18 with TRBJ2-1; possibly TRBD2 for D (6 bases). The germline V gene encodes CDR1 KGHSH and CDR2 LQKENI. The length of the CDR3 is 13 residues. V was trimmed by 2 bases and J by 8 bases, leaving 10 bases between them. This CDR3 is CASSPGLIDEQFF. The CDR3 DNA reads as TGTGCCAGCTCACCAGGACTAATCGATGAGCAGTTCTTC.

The rearrangement uses TRBV5-4 and TRBJ2-2, with no clear D. The germline CDR1 and CDR2 sequences are SGHNT and YYREEE (reference sequence). CDR3 length equals 17 residues. V lost 0 bases and J lost 0, with 12 bases in between. CDR3 sequence reads: CASSLANLFSNTGELFF. The CDR3 nucleotides read TGTGCCAGCAGCTTGGCCAACCTATTTTCGAACACCGGGGAGCTGTTTTTT.

The chain is built from TRBV18 and TRBJ2-7; D might be TRBD2 (6 bases). Deletions cut 4 bases from V and 0 bases from J, with 10 bases between. This CDR3 comprises 14 residues. The germline gives CDR1 KGHSH, CDR2 LQKENI. CDR3 sequence: CASSRDSVSYEQYF. Written as DNA, the CDR3 is TGTGCCAGCTCACGGGACTCCGTCTCCTACGAGCAGTACTTC.

The J gene is TRBJ2-3, the V gene TRBV10-3, with 11 positions matching TRBD2. The CDR3 has 21 amino acids. The V segment lost 0 bases and the J segment 2 bases; nucleotides outside the gene matches: 16. CDR1 is ENHRY and CDR2 is SYGVKD in the germline V gene. The CDR3 here is CAISESRWTGTSGDPTDTQYF. CDR3 sequence (DNA): TGTGCCATCAGTGAGTCCCGCTGGACAGGGACTAGCGGAGATCCCACAGATACGCAGTATTTT.

V usage is TRBV7-7 and J usage is TRBJ2-2; D may be TRBD2 (5 bases). Germline V gene sequence: CDR1 SSHAT, CDR2 FNYEAQ (reference sequence). This CDR3 has 15 residues. Trimming cost V 5 bases and J 5 bases, with 15 bases left between them. The CDR3 nucleotides read TGTGCCAGCAGCGTCTCAGGAGGTGGGACCGGGGAGCTGTTTTTT. Protein product: CASSVSGGGTGELFF.

The V call is TRBV19, the J call TRBJ2-5; 12 bases line up with TRBD2. Germline V CDR1 and CDR2: LNHDA, SQIVND (reference sequence). V was pared by 4 bases and J by 4 bases, with 4 bases of the junction left unmatched. CDR3 length: 15 residues. CDR3 loop: CASSRPLAGGETQYF. The CDR3 DNA sequence: TGTGCCAGTAGTAGGCCACTAGCGGGAGGAGAGACCCAGTACTTC.

This chain joins TRBV5-1 and TRBJ1-2, with 9 bases aligning to TRBD1. The CDR3 has 14 amino acids. The V gene end was trimmed by 1 base and the J gene end by 7 bases; junction bases not matched to a gene: 5. CDR1 is SGHRS, CDR2 YFSETQ, per germline. The CDR3 loop reads CASSLNRQGGGYTF. CDR3 coding DNA: TGCGCCAGCAGCTTGAATAGACAGGGGGGTGGCTACACCTTC.

This chain links TRBV11-2 with TRBJ2-1; possibly TRBD1 or TRBD2 for D (5 bases each). CDR1 and CDR2 from the germline V gene are SGHAT and FQNNGV. CDR3 length: 15 residues. Trimming shortened V by 5 bases and J by 4 bases, and 15 bases separated the two germline ends. CDR3 nucleotides: TGTGCCAGCAGCACTCGGGACGGTCGGTACAATGAGCAGTTCTTC. It specifies CASSTRDGRYNEQFF.

This chain connects TRBV6-5 to TRBJ1-1; 8 nucleotides agree with TRBD1. The CDR3 has 14 residues. CDR1 is MNHEY and CDR2 is SVGAGI in the germline V gene. J gave up 4 bases and V 1 base, and 2 bases lay outside the gene matches. CDR3 loop: CASSYFTGGTEAFF. CDR3 coding DNA: TGTGCCAGCAGTTACTTTACAGGGGGCACTGAAGCTTTCTTT.

This chain links TRBV5-6 with TRBJ1-2, with D hard to call. Germline V lookup: CDR1 SGHDT, CDR2 YYEEEE. The CDR3 sequence is 16 residues long. The V end lost 1 base, the J end lost 4 bases, and 17 bases lay between the germline ends. The CDR3 DNA is TGTGCCAGCAGCTTGTACGGGCAGCTACTTAGCTATGGCTACACCTTC. Protein: CASSLYGQLLSYGYTF.

This chain joins TRBV10-2 and TRBJ2-7; TRBD1 might be the D (5 bases). The CDR3 extends over 12 amino acids. CDR1 is WSHSY, CDR2 SAAADI, per germline. Trimming took 6 bases from V and 4 from J, leaving 10 bases between them. CDR3 DNA: TGCGCCAGCAGACAGGAGCGTTACGAGCAGTACTTC. Its protein product is CASRQERYEQYF.

The chain has TRBV6-5 and TRBJ2-5, with D perhaps TRBD1 or TRBD2 (6 bases each). With the DNA end fitting TRBJ2-7 better, the J assignment may be wrong. Germline assignment: CDR1 MNHEY and CDR2 SVGAGI. The CDR3 is 12 amino acids. In DNA, the CDR3 is TGTGCCAGCAGACGAAGGGGGGCCGAGCAGTACTTC. Its protein is CASRRRGAEQYF.

The chain combines TRBV11-1 with TRBJ1-6; D is uncertain. The CDR3 contains 16 residues. The germline V gene encodes CDR1 SGHAT and CDR2 FQDESV (reference sequence). The germline V and J ends were trimmed by 2 bases and 0 bases, with 8 bases remaining between them. The CDR3 nucleotides read TGTGCCAGCAGCTTACGGAGGAGCTCCTATAATTCACCCCTCCACTTT. This translates into CASSLRRSSYNSPLHF.

This rearrangement joins TRBV4-3 to TRBJ1-6; D is unresolved. Germline CDR1 reads LGHNA; CDR2 reads YSLEER. V dropped 2 bases and J dropped 7 bases, with 12 bases sitting between them. The CDR3 sequence is 15 residues long. DNA of the CDR3: TGCGCCAGCAGCCAACACACACGGGAAAATTCACCCCTCCACTTT. Its protein product is CASSQHTRENSPLHF.

J is TRBJ2-7 and V is TRBV5-1, with 13 bases fitting TRBD2. V lost 4 bases to trimming and J lost 6 bases; unmatched junction nucleotides: 10. This CDR3 is built from 16 residues. Germline loops: CDR1 SGHRS, CDR2 YFSETQ. DNA of the CDR3: TGCGCCAGCAGCACGACTAGCGGGAGGTTGCTTCCCGAGCAGTACTTC. Translating gives CASSTTSGRLLPEQYF.

This clone was detected only once. The chain is built from TRBV7-2 and TRBJ2-5; 9 bases map to TRBD2. CDR1 is SGHTA, CDR2 FQGNSA, per germline. This CDR3 is 15 amino acids long. The junction had 5 bases not matched to a gene; V was cut back by 1 base and J by 5 bases. CDR3 DNA: TGTGCCAGCAGCTTAGGAGCGGGAGGCTGGGAGACCCAGTACTTC. It is translated as CASSLGAGGWETQYF. The full variable domain, rest sourced from reference TRBV7-2 and TRBJ2-5, is GAGVSQSPSNKVTEKGKDVELRCDPISGHTALYWYRQSLGQGLEFLIYFQGNSAPDKSGLPSDRFSAERTGGSVSTLTIQRTQQEDSAVYLCASSLGAGGWETQYFGPGTRLLVL.

V gene TRBV6-5 combines with J gene TRBJ2-5, with unresolved D. Per germline, CDR1 MNHEY and CDR2 SVGAGI. Trimming cost V 4 bases and J 5 bases, with 14 bases left between them. The CDR3 is 14 amino acids. CDR3 bases: TGTGCCAGCAGTTCGGCGGCCTTAGGGGAGACCCAGTACTTC. Protein sequence: CASSSAALGETQYF.

The chain uses TRBV27 and TRBJ1-5; maybe TRBD1 (6 bases). Germline V lookup: CDR1 MNHEY, CDR2 SMNVEV (reference sequence). This CDR3 region has 14 residues. The CDR3 here is CALQTGRSNQPQHF. CDR3 DNA sequence: TGTGCTTTACAAACAGGGAGGAGCAATCAGCCCCAGCATTTT.

The chain recombines TRBV28 with TRBJ1-1; no firm D call. CDR3 length: 14 residues. V lost 5 bases and J lost 1, with 11 bases in between. The germline V gene encodes CDR1 MDHEN and CDR2 SYDVKM. The CDR3 DNA reads TGTGCCAGCAGTACCTCGACACCGAACACTGAAGCTTTCTTT. Translation: CASSTSTPNTEAFF.

In this sample, this clone turned up once. V is TRBV5-8 and J is TRBJ2-5; 8 nucleotides line up with TRBD2. Germline V gene sequence: CDR1 SGHTS, CDR2 YDEGEE. Trimming at V came to 4 bases and at J to 6 bases, leaving 14 bases not matched to a gene. This CDR3 is built from 16 residues. The chain's CDR3 is CASSPLLVAGIQTQYF. Here the CDR3 DNA reads TGTGCCAGCAGCCCCCTGTTGGTAGCGGGAATTCAGACCCAGTACTTC.

The chain has TRBV27 and TRBJ2-6; D uncertain. CDR3 length: 16 residues. V lost 4 bases and J 2 bases, leaving 12 bases between the germline ends. The germline V gene encodes CDR1 MNHEY and CDR2 SMNVEV (reference sequence). CDR3 amino acids: CASSWAGSTGANVLTF. The DNA for the CDR3 is TGTGCCAGCAGTTGGGCAGGTTCTACTGGGGCCAACGTCCTGACTTTC.

The table lists this clone with a count of one. This sequence joins TRBV29-1 and TRBJ2-1, with TRBD2 identical over 11 bases. Germline loops: CDR1 SQVTM, CDR2 ANQGSEA. CDR3 size: 14 residues. The junction had 12 bases not matched to a gene; V was cut back by 8 bases and J by 9 bases. Here the CDR3 reads CSFSTSGGSPEQFF. CDR3 DNA: TGCAGCTTCTCAACTAGCGGGGGCTCACCTGAGCAGTTCTTC.